One sample yielded the 22 T cell receptor beta chains listed below, sequenced in a study of cytomegalovirus exposure and HLA in healthy donors. PCR employed 60 Vbeta and 13 Jbeta primers. Data came from immunoSEQ multiplex PCR; TCRdb stores just in-frame clones and leaves some out. The sample lists roughly 100,000 clones; around 74% were seen once. Sequencing input: PBMCs. The receptors were sampled from a woman between 40 and 55 years old in good health and CMV-seropositive.

V is TRBV6-4 and J is TRBJ1-2; D is uncertain. The CDR3 length is 14 residues. Per germline, CDR1 MRHNA and CDR2 SNTAGT. V dropped 2 bases and J dropped 8 bases, with 15 bases sitting between them. The CDR3 spells CASSDPPHSRGYTF. CDR3 coding DNA: TGTGCCAGCAGTGACCCCCCACACAGCAGGGGCTACACCTTC.

The genes are TRBV12-5 and TRBJ1-5, with 7 bases identical to TRBD1. Unmatched junction bases numbered 13, after V lost 6 bases and J lost 5 bases. Germline assignment: CDR1 LGHNT and CDR2 FRNRAP. CDR3 size: 16 residues. DNA for the CDR3: TGTGCTAGTGGGACGGGCTGGACAGGCGGGGATCAGCCCCAGCATTTT. Residues: CASGTGWTGGDQPQHF. Using reference TRBV12-5 and TRBJ1-5 for the parts outside the CDR3, the full variable domain is DARVTQTPRHKVTEMGQEVTMRCQPILGHNTVFWYRQTMMQGLELLAYFRNRAPLDDSGMPKDRFSAEMPDATLATLKIQPSEPRDSAVYFCASGTGWTGGDQPQHFGDGTRLSIL.

The chain carries TRBV14 and TRBJ1-1, with no clear D. CDR1 is SGHDN and CDR2 is FVKESK in the germline V gene. Trimming took off 1 base at V and 1 base at J, with 10 bases between the two ends. CDR3 length equals 15 residues. CDR3 in amino acids: CASSQGAHPNTEAFF. Here the CDR3 DNA reads TGTGCCAGCAGCCAAGGGGCACACCCGAACACTGAAGCTTTCTTT.

This clone turned up a few times. The chain combines TRBV11-3 with TRBJ2-3; the D gene is possibly TRBD1 (5 bases). CDR3 length equals 15 residues. Trimming took off 4 bases at V and 1 base at J, with 12 bases between the two ends. Germline assignment: CDR1 SGHNT and CDR2 YENEEA. The CDR3 DNA follows: TGTGCCAGCAGCTCCAGGGCGGCGGGCACAGATACGCAGTATTTT. Residues: CASSSRAAGTDTQYF.

This chain joins TRBV10-3 and TRBJ1-2; 8 bases are shared with TRBD1. With 5 bases clipped from V and 4 bases from J, the junction kept 9 bases outside the gene matches. Germline V gene data show CDR1 as ENHRY and CDR2 as SYGVKD. CDR3 length: 15 residues. CDR3 coding DNA: TGTGCCATCAGTCGTGGGACAGGCTCTACCTATGGCTACACCTTC. Translation gives CAISRGTGSTYGYTF.

The V and J genes are TRBV5-1 and TRBJ2-2, with no clear D. The V end lost 1 base, the J end lost 6 bases, and 22 bases lay between the germline ends. There are 18 residues in the CDR3. Germline V CDR1 and CDR2: SGHRS, YFSETQ. Written as DNA, the CDR3 is TGCGCCAGCAGCTTGTATTTGGTTGGTCTCGTCCGGGCCGGGGAGCTGTTTTTT. It translates to CASSLYLVGLVRAGELFF.

The chain employs TRBV23-1 and TRBJ2-2; TRBD1 agrees at 9 bases. TRBV23-1 is annotated as an ORF whose role is uncertain. The CDR3 consists of 17 residues. After removal of 2 bases from V and 6 bases from J, the junction contained 10 bases not matched to a gene. CDR3 sequence reads: CASSQPDVDRGPGELFF. As DNA, the CDR3 is TGCGCCAGCAGTCAACCTGATGTGGACAGGGGTCCCGGGGAGCTGTTTTTT.

This rearrangement joins TRBV6-4 to TRBJ2-1, with 9 bases aligning to TRBD2. With 5 bases clipped from V and 5 bases from J, the junction kept 10 bases outside the gene matches. The CDR3 spans 16 residues. Germline assignment: CDR1 MRHNA and CDR2 SNTAGT. As DNA, the CDR3 is TGTGCCAGCAGTAACTACCCGGGACTAGCCCACAATGAGCAGTTCTTC. Translation gives CASSNYPGLAHNEQFF.

CDR3 sequence (DNA): TGTGCCAGCAGCTCCTGGCCTTCACCCCTCCACTTT. Translating it yields CASSSWPSPLHF. J is TRBJ1-6 and V is TRBV5-4; the D is unclear. The CDR3 has 12 residues. Germline lookup yields CDR1 SGHNT and CDR2 YYREEE (reference sequence). Trimming shortened V by 3 bases and J by 9 bases, and 7 bases separated the two germline ends.

This chain joins TRBV19 and TRBJ1-1, with 8 bases that match TRBD1. Germline assignment: CDR1 LNHDA and CDR2 SQIVND (reference sequence). After removal of 3 bases from V and 0 bases from J, the junction contained 9 bases not matched to a gene. The CDR3 extends over 17 amino acids. The CDR3 DNA reads TGTGCCAGTAGTATCGCCGGGACAGGAGCGATGAACACTGAAGCTTTCTTT. Translating it yields CASSIAGTGAMNTEAFF.

This chain joins TRBV7-2 and TRBJ2-1, with no clear D. Germline CDR1 reads SGHTA; CDR2 reads FQGNSA. Trimming took 4 bases from V and 9 from J, leaving 10 bases between them. The CDR3 is 12 amino acids. CDR3 sequence: CASSSLIAEQFF. The CDR3 DNA reads as TGTGCCAGCAGCTCTCTTATAGCTGAGCAGTTCTTC.

The CDR3 reads CASRDAGQISYEQYF. The CDR3 bases are TGTGCCAGCAGGGATGCGGGACAGATCTCCTACGAGCAGTACTTC. This sequence joins TRBV2 and TRBJ2-7; possible D gene TRBD1, 7 bases. The CDR3 is 15 residues long. The V end lost 6 bases, the J end lost 0 bases, and 15 bases lay between the germline ends. Germline CDR1 reads SNHLY; CDR2 reads FYNNEI.

The chain joins TRBV28 to TRBJ1-1, with 11 bases lining up with TRBD1. Germline V gene data show CDR1 as MDHEN and CDR2 as SYDVKM. Germline trimming cut 5 bases from V and 10 bases from J; bases unmatched to any gene: 12. The CDR3 runs to 15 residues. CDR3 in DNA: TGTGCCAGCAGTCCAAGGACAGGGGGCTCTTTTGGAGCTTTCTTT. This sequence encodes CASSPRTGGSFGAFF.

V and J are TRBV18 and TRBJ2-7; D not resolved. Germline CDR1 reads KGHSH; CDR2 reads LQKENI. This CDR3 comprises 14 residues. Trimming left V 2 bases short and J 3 bases short, with 11 bases between. The CDR3 spells CASSPFSADYEQYF. The CDR3 DNA sequence: TGTGCCAGCTCACCATTTTCCGCGGACTACGAGCAGTACTTC.

The genes are TRBV4-1 and TRBJ2-7, with a weak D call TRBD2 (5 bases). Per germline, CDR1 MGHRA and CDR2 YSYEKL. V lost 0 bases, J lost 2 bases, and 11 bases lay in between. The CDR3 is 15 amino acids. CDR3 sequence: CASSQDAAGTYEQYF. For the CDR3, the DNA is TGCGCCAGCAGCCAAGATGCGGCGGGTACCTACGAGCAGTACTTC.

This rearrangement joins TRBV11-2 to TRBJ1-3, with D perhaps TRBD1 (5 bases). CDR3 size: 15 residues. V gave up 2 bases and J gave up 1 base, with 9 bases separating them. Germline V gene sequence: CDR1 SGHAT, CDR2 FQNNGV. The CDR3 sequence: CASSLPSGSGNTIYF. CDR3 in DNA: TGTGCCAGCAGCTTACCATCAGGGTCTGGAAACACCATATATTTT.

This clone was observed a handful of times. The V call is TRBV4-3, the J call TRBJ1-2; 9 bases align to TRBD1. Per germline, CDR1 LGHNA and CDR2 YSLEER. The CDR3 loop spans 15 amino acids. V was clipped by 1 base and J by 4 bases; unmatched bases: 4. As DNA, the CDR3 is TGCGCCAGCAGCCAAGTTACAGGGGGCATCTATGGCTACACCTTC. The encoded protein is CASSQVTGGIYGYTF.

This chain links TRBV6-6 with TRBJ1-1; 10 nucleotides agree with TRBD1. CDR1 and CDR2 (germline): MNHNY, SVGAGI (reference sequence). The CDR3 runs 15 residues. J gave up 4 bases and V 5 bases, and 7 bases lay outside the gene matches. In DNA form, the CDR3 reads TGTGCCAGCAGTAAACCGGGACAGGGGACCACTGAAGCTTTCTTT. It specifies CASSKPGQGTTEAFF.

The rearrangement joins TRBV7-9 to TRBJ1-4; possibly TRBD1 for D (5 bases). This CDR3 region has 14 residues. Germline CDR1 SEHNR, CDR2 FQNEAQ (reference sequence). V gave up 8 bases and J gave up 4 bases, with 14 bases separating them. The DNA for the CDR3 is TGTGCCAGCTCTGGGGCGGCTGGTAATGAAAAACTGTTTTTT. It translates to CASSGAAGNEKLFF. The whole variable domain, remainder taken from reference TRBV7-9 and TRBJ1-4, is DTGVSQNPRHKITKRGQNVTFRCDPISEHNRLYWYRQTLGQGPEFLTYFQNEAQLEKSRLLSDRFSAERPKGSFSTLEIQRTEQGDSAMYLCASSGAAGNEKLFFGSGTQLSVL.

The chain employs TRBV28 and TRBJ1-5, with 8 bases fitting TRBD1. The V segment lost 0 bases and the J segment 4 bases; nucleotides outside the gene matches: 8. CDR1 is MDHEN and CDR2 is SYDVKM in the germline V gene. The CDR3 has 17 residues. In DNA form, the CDR3 reads TGTGCCAGCAGTTTATGGACAGGGGTCGAAGGGAATCAGCCCCAGCATTTT. It encodes CASSLWTGVEGNQPQHF.

CDR3 loop: CASSVLSGVRSYEQYF. The CDR3 coding sequence is TGTGCCAGCAGCGTGCTATCCGGGGTTCGGTCCTACGAGCAGTACTTC. The chain recombines TRBV9 with TRBJ2-7, with D perhaps matching TRBD2 (5 bases). The V end lost 2 bases, the J end lost 1 base, and 16 bases lay between the germline ends. Looked up from germline, CDR1 is SGDLS and CDR2 is YYNGEE. The CDR3 totals 16 residues.

V is TRBV28 and J is TRBJ2-1; D is perhaps TRBD2 (6 bases). Germline values: CDR1 MDHEN, CDR2 SYDVKM. The CDR3 sequence is 15 residues long. Trimming cost V 9 bases and J 2 bases, with 17 bases left between them. The chain's CDR3 is CASPPRGWPYNEQFF. DNA of the CDR3: TGTGCCAGTCCCCCCCGGGGGTGGCCCTACAATGAGCAGTTCTTC.